This TCR beta chain stems from a study of T cell responses to AZD1222 COVID-19 vaccine. Study-level points and caveats: No repertoire was sampled before or during the peak T cell response, only after it. Donors were largely white British and mainly female; clonal diversity was possibly underestimated. Vaccination with two AZD1222 doses was followed by a rise in Spike-specific TCR breadth and depth. Across spike, vaccine-associated CD4 TCRs were found, dominant at 160-218 and 743-854.

Repertoires were generated with immunoSEQ multiplex PCR, while TCRdb's copy carries only in-frame clones and drops some. The sample lists tens of thousands of clones, roughly 80% occurring once. A single count supports this clone. Its target is unknown. Germline CDR1 MDHEN, CDR2 SYDVKM. The CDR3 totals 15 residues. Trimming removed 2 bases from V and 5 bases from J; junction bases left unmatched: 7. The origin of this receptor is an adult in good health. This specimen was peripheral blood, taken on day 0 of MenACWY control vaccination. The chain couples TRBV28 to TRBJ2-7; 9 bases are shared with TRBD1. The CDR3 region has the DNA TGTGCCAGCAGTTTAGGTGGGACAGGGAAAAACGAGCAGTACTTC. Amino acid sequence: CASSLGGTGKNEQYF.